Shown below are 13 T cell receptor beta chains from a single sample sequenced in a study of T cell changes during pregnancy in multiple sclerosis. Libraries were prepared by immunoSEQ multiplex PCR; TCRdb keeps only in-frame clonotypes and omits some of them. The profile shows tens of thousands of clones, 91% of them singletons. Sequencing used peripheral blood, obtained in the third trimester of pregnancy. The receptors stem from a female donor in good health, enrolled as a control in a pregnancy study.

The CDR3 bases are TGTGCCAGCAGCTTAGTGGTACTAGCGGGAACGTACGAGCAGTACTTC. Translating it yields CASSLVVLAGTYEQYF. This rearrangement joins TRBV7-9 to TRBJ2-7; 10 nucleotides line up with TRBD2. Losses at the gene ends were 1 base for V and 4 bases for J; bases not matched to a gene: 7. Germline CDR1 SEHNR, CDR2 FQNEAQ (reference sequence). This CDR3 comprises 16 residues. The variable domain in full, completed from reference TRBV7-9 and TRBJ2-7, reads DTGVSQNPRHKITKRGQNVTFRCDPISEHNRLYWYRQTLGQGPEFLTYFQNEAQLEKSRLLSDRFSAERPKGSFSTLEIQRTEQGDSAMYLCASSLVVLAGTYEQYFGPGTRLTVT.

V gene TRBV11-2 combines with J gene TRBJ2-1, with 8 bases matching TRBD2. CDR3 length: 16 amino acids. J gave up 5 bases and V 1 base, and 7 bases lay outside the gene matches. Germline lookup yields CDR1 SGHAT and CDR2 FQNNGV. CDR3 bases: TGTGCCAGCAGCTTAGGGGTCGGGAGGGAGAACAATGAGCAGTTCTTC. Its translation: CASSLGVGRENNEQFF. Using reference TRBV11-2 and TRBJ2-1 for the parts outside the CDR3, the full variable domain is EAGVAQSPRYKIIEKRQSVAFWCNPISGHATLYWYQQILGQGPKLLIQFQNNGVVDDSQLPKDRFSAERLKGVDSTLKIQPAKLEDSAVYLCASSLGVGRENNEQFFGPGTRLTVL.

V gene TRBV5-1 combines with J gene TRBJ2-1; D is possibly TRBD2 (5 bases). V was cut by 4 bases and J by 4 bases, with 6 bases left in between. The CDR3 extends over 12 amino acids. CDR1 SGHRS and CDR2 YFSETQ come from the germline V gene. The CDR3 DNA sequence: TGCGCCAGCAGCAGGACTTACAATGAGCAGTTCTTC. Translating gives CASSRTYNEQFF.

This clone was picked up a small number of times. The V call is TRBV25-1, the J call TRBJ1-1; tentatively, D is TRBD1 (6 bases). The CDR3 covers 13 residues. Trimming cost V 1 base and J 7 bases, with 10 bases left between them. Germline loops: CDR1 MGHDK, CDR2 SYGVNS. The CDR3 coding sequence is TGTGCCAGCAGTGAATCGGGGGGGCTTGAAGCTTTCTTT. Its protein is CASSESGGLEAFF.

This chain joins TRBV7-2 and TRBJ1-1; 7 bases map to TRBD1. Trimming removed 2 bases from V and 0 bases from J; junction bases left unmatched: 3. Germline V gene sequence: CDR1 SGHTA, CDR2 FQGNSA. This CDR3 has 15 residues. CDR3 residues: CASSLSTGVNTEAFF. The CDR3 DNA reads as TGTGCCAGCAGCTTATCTACAGGGGTGAACACTGAAGCTTTCTTT.

The chain has TRBV15 and TRBJ2-7; 9 bases line up with TRBD2. CDR1 and CDR2 from the germline V gene are LNHNV and YYDKDF (reference sequence). The CDR3 is made up of 17 amino acids. J lost 2 bases, V lost 5 bases, and 13 bases had no gene match. The CDR3 bases are TGTGCCACCAGCGGCGGTAGTCGAGCGGGGGGTACCTACGAGCAGTACTTC. Its translation is CATSGGSRAGGTYEQYF.

The chain couples TRBV28 to TRBJ2-7, with 14 positions matching TRBD2. CDR3 size: 16 residues. J was trimmed by 7 bases and V by 4 bases; bases with no gene match: 9. Germline V lookup: CDR1 MDHEN, CDR2 SYDVKM. CDR3 amino acids: CASSSPGLAGVTEQYF. The CDR3 DNA reads TGTGCCAGCAGTTCACCGGGACTAGCGGGAGTAACGGAGCAGTACTTC. Complete variable domain (other parts from reference TRBV28 and TRBJ2-7): DVKVTQSSRYLVKRTGEKVFLECVQDMDHENMFWYRQDPGLGLRLIYFSYDVKMKEKGDIPEGYSVSREKKERFSLILESASTNQTSMYLCASSSPGLAGVTEQYFGPGTRLTVT.

The rearrangement joins TRBV9 to TRBJ2-1; tentative D call: TRBD1 (6 bases). The germline V gene encodes CDR1 SGDLS and CDR2 YYNGEE. V lost 6 bases, J lost 2 bases, and 18 bases lay in between. The CDR3 sequence is 16 residues long. In DNA form, the CDR3 reads TGTGCCAGCACCCAGAGGATGGGGGCGCCCTACAATGAGCAGTTCTTC. Its translation is CASTQRMGAPYNEQFF.

V gene TRBV13 combines with J gene TRBJ2-1, with D perhaps TRBD1 (5 bases). Looked up from germline, CDR1 is PRHDT and CDR2 is FYEKMQ (reference sequence). Deletions cut 2 bases from V and 8 bases from J, with 16 bases between. The CDR3 spans 15 residues. The CDR3 protein is CASSLRGPLLDEQFF. The DNA of the CDR3 is TGTGCCAGCAGCTTAAGGGGCCCCCTCTTGGATGAGCAGTTCTTC.

This clone was observed once. The V and J genes are TRBV6-4 and TRBJ2-2; 8 positions match TRBD2. J gave up 5 bases and V 0 bases, and 5 bases lay outside the gene matches. CDR1 and CDR2 (germline): MRHNA, SNTAGT. This CDR3 region has 16 residues. The CDR3 here is CASSDSEAGVTGELFF. The CDR3, as DNA: TGTGCCAGCAGTGACTCGGAAGCGGGAGTAACCGGGGAGCTGTTTTTT.

V and J are TRBV4-3 and TRBJ2-6; 7 bases fit TRBD1. Germline CDR1 and CDR2: LGHNA and YSLEER. With V trimmed by 2 bases and J by 2 bases, 3 bases remained unmatched. This CDR3 has 16 amino acids. This CDR3 is CASSQLQGPGANVLTF. The CDR3 coding sequence is TGCGCCAGCAGCCAACTACAGGGGCCTGGGGCCAACGTCCTGACTTTC.

The gene calls are TRBV7-9 and TRBJ2-1, with TRBD1 matching over 7 bases. The CDR3 runs 11 residues. Looked up from germline, CDR1 is SEHNR and CDR2 is FQNEAQ (reference sequence). The V gene end was trimmed by 3 bases and the J gene end by 10 bases; junction bases not matched to a gene: 0. The CDR3 loop is CASSLTGEQFF. The CDR3 region has the DNA TGTGCCAGCAGCTTGACAGGGGAGCAGTTCTTC.

This clone was observed a handful of times. The J gene is TRBJ1-5, the V gene TRBV2; 10 bases are shared with TRBD1. The CDR3 is 18 amino acids. The J segment lost 7 bases and the V segment lost 6 bases, leaving 18 bases of the junction unmatched. CDR1 and CDR2 (germline): SNHLY, FYNNEI. The DNA of the CDR3 is TGTGCCAGCAGCGTTCCGGGACAGGGGAATCCTTTTTCCCAGCCCCAGCATTTT. Translation gives CASSVPGQGNPFSQPQHF.